The 20 T cell receptor beta chains below come from one sample, sequenced in a study of T cell responses to AZD1222 COVID-19 vaccine. Assay used: immunoSEQ multiplex PCR; TCRdb lists only in-frame clones, some missing. This table holds more than 250,000 clones, approximately 93% found once. This material consisted of peripheral blood, taken on day 0 of AZD1222 vaccination. These receptors all come from an adult in good health.

The V call is TRBV5-6, the J call TRBJ2-5; TRBD1 might be the D (6 bases). V was pared by 2 bases and J by 2 bases, with 16 bases between. CDR3 size: 16 residues. Germline V gene sequence: CDR1 SGHDT, CDR2 YYEEEE. CDR3 loop: CASSFLGAGEQETQYF. CDR3 nucleotide sequence: TGTGCCAGCAGCTTTTTGGGGGCCGGGGAGCAAGAGACCCAGTACTTC.

The chain joins TRBV19 to TRBJ1-5; 7 nucleotides match TRBD1. Germline V CDR1 and CDR2: LNHDA, SQIVND (reference sequence). Germline trimming cut 5 bases from V and 4 bases from J; bases unmatched to any gene: 5. There are 14 residues in the CDR3. The CDR3: CASSVLTGNQPQHF. Here the CDR3 DNA reads TGTGCCAGTAGTGTACTGACAGGGAATCAGCCCCAGCATTTT.

DNA of the CDR3: TGTGCCAGCAGCACGGGGGGCTTCTCCTACGAGCAGTACTTC. Translating it yields CASSTGGFSYEQYF. The chain couples TRBV6-5 to TRBJ2-7; maybe TRBD2 (7 bases). The CDR3 length is 14 residues. Germline V gives CDR1 MNHEY, CDR2 SVGAGI. Trimming removed 6 bases at V and 0 bases at J, with 12 bases between.

The rearrangement joins TRBV19 to TRBJ2-3, with D possibly being TRBD1 (5 bases). The ends were cut back, 6 bases at V and 5 bases at J, with 15 bases in the middle. The CDR3 is 14 amino acids. Germline assignment: CDR1 LNHDA and CDR2 SQIVND (reference sequence). CDR3 sequence: CASSPPGHLDTQYF. The DNA for the CDR3 is TGTGCCAGTAGCCCCCCCGGACATTTAGATACGCAGTATTTT.

The chain has TRBV28 and TRBJ2-3, with TRBD2 matching 8 bases. The trim removed 5 bases at V and 7 bases at J, leaving 8 bases unmatched. The CDR3 covers 14 residues. Germline values: CDR1 MDHEN, CDR2 SYDVKM. The CDR3 here is CASSIRGGKHTQYF. The CDR3 DNA sequence: TGTGCCAGCAGTATCCGGGGGGGTAAGCATACGCAGTATTTT.

This chain joins TRBV6-2 or TRBV6-3 and TRBJ2-1; 7 bases fit TRBD2. Germline CDR1 reads MNHEY; CDR2 reads SVGEGT. The CDR3 contains 16 residues. Trimming cost V 3 bases and J 2 bases; bases outside gene matches: 7. The CDR3 nucleotides are TGTGCCAGCAGTTATGTGCCGGGACTAACCTACAATGAGCAGTTCTTC. This sequence encodes CASSYVPGLTYNEQFF.

This clone is a singleton in its sample. The J gene is TRBJ2-1, the V gene TRBV11-3; TRBD1 might be the D (6 bases). This CDR3 is 16 amino acids long. The V end lost 0 bases, the J end lost 2 bases, and 11 bases lay between the germline ends. Germline lookup yields CDR1 SGHNT and CDR2 YENEEA. Written as DNA, the CDR3 is TGTGCCAGCAGCTTAGAAGGGGGAACTACCTACAATGAGCAGTTCTTC. Encoded protein: CASSLEGGTTYNEQFF.

The chain has TRBV7-2 and TRBJ2-2; D is undetermined. With 4 bases removed from V and 3 bases from J, the gap between germline ends came to 12 bases. Germline V CDR1 and CDR2: SGHTA, FQGNSA. This CDR3 spans 15 amino acids. CDR3 sequence: CASSSRGRDTGELFF. DNA for the CDR3: TGTGCCAGCAGCTCCCGAGGAAGAGACACCGGGGAGCTGTTTTTT.

This chain uses TRBV6-6 with TRBJ2-1; TRBD1 matches 8 bases. CDR1 is MNHNY and CDR2 is SVGAGI in the germline V gene (reference sequence). The CDR3 totals 15 residues. V was pared by 5 bases and J by 2 bases, with 5 bases of the junction left unmatched. CDR3: CASSADRGAYNEQFF. The CDR3 coding sequence is TGTGCCAGCAGTGCCGACAGGGGAGCCTACAATGAGCAGTTCTTC.

This clone was seen just once. The chain employs TRBV3-1 (or the pseudogene TRBV3-2) and TRBJ1-5; D remains unclear. The germline V gene has CDR1 LGHDT and CDR2 YNNKEL (reference sequence). V was cut by 1 base and J by 1 base, with 11 bases left in between. CDR3 length: 16 amino acids. The CDR3 nucleotides read TGTGCCAGCAGCCAAGGGAAAGGGTACAGCAATCAGCCCCAGCATTTT. Its protein product is CASSQGKGYSNQPQHF.

The chain couples TRBV5-6 to TRBJ2-2; the match to TRBD2 covers 9 bases. The CDR3 length is 16 residues. The germline V gene encodes CDR1 SGHDT and CDR2 YYEEEE. V shed 0 bases and J 2 bases; nucleotides not matched to a gene: 2. DNA for the CDR3: TGTGCCAGCAGCTTGGGACTAGCGGTTAACACCGGGGAGCTGTTTTTT. The encoded protein is CASSLGLAVNTGELFF.

The rearrangement uses TRBV7-9 and TRBJ1-6; D gene unclear. The V and J ends lost 5 bases and 7 bases respectively, with 6 bases between them. The CDR3 covers 12 residues. Germline lookup yields CDR1 SEHNR and CDR2 FQNEAQ (reference sequence). The CDR3 loop is CASSLWNSPLHF. CDR3 nucleotide sequence: TGTGCCAGCAGCCTGTGGAATTCACCCCTCCACTTT.

The chain is built from TRBV5-4 and TRBJ1-4, with 9 bases that match TRBD1. Looked up from germline, CDR1 is SGHNT and CDR2 is YYREEE (reference sequence). This CDR3 has 15 amino acids. The V and J ends lost 4 bases and 6 bases, in that order; junction bases with no gene match: 7. CDR3 coding DNA: TGTGCCAGCAGCGACCCGGGACAGGGTGATGAAAAACTGTTTTTT. Protein sequence: CASSDPGQGDEKLFF.

V usage is TRBV3-1 (or the pseudogene TRBV3-2) and J usage is TRBJ2-1, with 7 bases identical to TRBD1. The CDR3 length is 14 residues. Per germline, CDR1 LGHDT and CDR2 YNNKEL (reference sequence). The V gene end was trimmed by 2 bases and the J gene end by 8 bases; junction bases not matched to a gene: 6. CDR3 DNA: TGTGCCAGCAGCCAAAACAGGGGAAGGGATGAGCAGTTCTTC. Residues: CASSQNRGRDEQFF.

As for this clone: Different DNA sequences within this sample yield the same CDR3. J is TRBJ1-1 and V is TRBV18, with D uncertain. Trimming left V 3 bases short and J 1 base short, with 9 bases between. This CDR3 region has 14 residues. Germline V gives CDR1 KGHSH, CDR2 LQKENI. The DNA of the CDR3 is TGTGCCAGCTCACCCACCGATGGGAACACTGAAGCTTTCTTT. It specifies CASSPTDGNTEAFF.

This clone was detected only once. V usage is TRBV20-1 and J usage is TRBJ2-7; D remains unclear. Germline values: CDR1 DFQATT, CDR2 SNEGSKA (reference sequence). Trimming left V 0 bases short and J 6 bases short, with 6 bases between. There are 11 residues in the CDR3. CDR3 sequence reads: CSARDRSEQYF. Written as DNA, the CDR3 is TGCAGTGCTAGAGATCGGAGCGAGCAGTACTTC.

The chain employs TRBV11-2 and TRBJ2-7, with TRBD2 as a possible D gene (6 bases). The CDR3 consists of 12 residues. Germline values: CDR1 SGHAT, CDR2 FQNNGV. V lost 1 base and J 5 bases, leaving 6 bases between the germline ends. The CDR3 region has the DNA TGTGCCAGCAGCTTAGGCGGGAACGAGCAGTACTTC. Amino acids: CASSLGGNEQYF. The whole variable domain, filled in from reference TRBV11-2 and TRBJ2-7, reads EAGVAQSPRYKIIEKRQSVAFWCNPISGHATLYWYQQILGQGPKLLIQFQNNGVVDDSQLPKDRFSAERLKGVDSTLKIQPAKLEDSAVYLCASSLGGNEQYFGPGTRLTVT.

This clone appeared once. The chain uses TRBV28 and TRBJ2-5; unclear D gene. Germline V gene data show CDR1 as MDHEN and CDR2 as SYDVKM. V gave up 4 bases and J gave up 7 bases, with 13 bases separating them. This CDR3 is 13 amino acids long. The CDR3, as DNA: TGTGCCAGCAGTTCACCGGGCCCGGGGACCCAGTACTTC. Translation gives CASSSPGPGTQYF.

The chain uses TRBV11-2 and TRBJ2-7; a possible D gene is TRBD2 (5 bases). The germline V and J ends were trimmed by 2 bases and 6 bases, with 14 bases remaining between them. The CDR3 is 14 residues long. CDR1 and CDR2 from the germline V gene are SGHAT and FQNNGV. The CDR3 reads CASSLNLRRPEQYF. The DNA for the CDR3 is TGTGCCAGCAGCTTAAATCTGAGGAGGCCCGAGCAGTACTTC.

The chain joins TRBV19 to TRBJ2-6, with a possible D match to TRBD1 (6 bases). The CDR3 length is 15 residues. Germline CDR1 reads LNHDA; CDR2 reads SQIVND (reference sequence). The V end lost 11 bases, the J end lost 2 bases, and 16 bases lay between the germline ends. The CDR3 protein is CAVQGPFAGANVLTF. The CDR3 nucleotides are TGTGCCGTACAGGGCCCTTTCGCTGGGGCCAACGTCCTGACTTTC. The full variable domain, with the rest looked up from reference TRBV19 and TRBJ2-6, is DGGITQSPKYLFRKEGQNVTLSCEQNLNHDAMYWYRQDPGQGLRLIYYSQIVNDFQKGDIAEGYSVSREKKESFPLTVTSAQKNPTAFYLCAVQGPFAGANVLTFGAGSRLTVL.